Given below is one T cell receptor beta chain in context. Its antigen is as yet unknown. This specimen comes from a study of shared clonotypes between healthy human individuals. Negatively enriched CD4+ T cells were divided by CD45RA into naive and memory. Study-wide results and limits: Although depth was large, rarefaction showed that sequencing of the sorted subsets was incomplete.

Only in-frame clones appear in the TCRdb table, and some are missing; sequencing was by immunoSEQ multiplex PCR. The data show over 1.5 million clones, about 98% seen once. CDR1 is MNHNY, CDR2 SVGAGI, per germline (reference sequence). V trimming: 6 bases; J trimming: 2 bases; junction bases outside the gene matches: 10. This CDR3 has 15 residues. This TCR came from a man aged 25-45 years in good health. The sequencing sample was made of naive CD4+ T cells sorted from blood. As to subset: CD45RA+ positively selected. The chain carries TRBV6-6 and TRBJ2-7; 7 bases align to TRBD1. The CDR3 sequence: CASRPTGTAPYEQYF. The CDR3 region has the DNA TGTGCCAGCAGACCCACCGGGACAGCGCCCTACGAGCAGTACTTC.